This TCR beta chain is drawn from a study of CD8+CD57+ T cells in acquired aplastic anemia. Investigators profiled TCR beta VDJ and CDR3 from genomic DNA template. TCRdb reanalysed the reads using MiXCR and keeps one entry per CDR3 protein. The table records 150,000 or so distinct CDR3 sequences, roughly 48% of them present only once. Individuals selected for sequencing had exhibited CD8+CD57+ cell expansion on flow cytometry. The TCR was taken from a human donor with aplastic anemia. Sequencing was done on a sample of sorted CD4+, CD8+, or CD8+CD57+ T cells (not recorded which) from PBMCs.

CDR3 nucleotides: TGTGCCATCAGGACAGGGACTAGCGGGACGAATGAGCAGTTCTTC. Protein sequence: CAIRTGTSGTNEQFF. This chain uses TRBV10-3 with TRBJ2-1; 13 bases are shared with TRBD2. Germline CDR1 and CDR2: ENHRY and SYGVKD. This CDR3 has 15 amino acids. Trimming cost V 6 bases and J 7 bases; bases outside gene matches: 6.